Below, 14 T cell receptor beta chains from the same sample are listed, as sequenced in a study of blood T cell repertoires in COVID-19. Clones were sequenced by immunoSEQ multiplex PCR, and TCRdb holds only the in-frame ones, with some missing. The sample includes 470,000 or so clones, around 89% of them seen just once. The sequenced sample consisted of peripheral blood. These receptor sequences come from a woman aged 30 to 39 with acute or convalescent COVID-19.

The chain links TRBV27 to TRBJ1-2, with D perhaps TRBD1 (5 bases). CDR1 and CDR2 (germline): MNHEY, SMNVEV (reference sequence). The CDR3 runs to 16 residues. The V end was cut by 2 bases, the J end by 2 bases, with 15 bases between. The CDR3 here is CASSLRGTALNYGYTF. CDR3 nucleotides: TGTGCCAGCAGTTTAAGGGGTACAGCTCTGAACTATGGCTACACCTTC.

The chain carries TRBV6-1 and TRBJ2-7; the D gene is possibly TRBD1 (6 bases). V was cut by 3 bases and J by 2 bases, with 17 bases left in between. Per germline, CDR1 MNHNS and CDR2 SASEGT. The CDR3 loop spans 16 amino acids. In nucleotides, the CDR3 is TGTGCCAGCAGTGACCAGGGGACCGCTCCCCCCTACGAGCAGTACTTC. It translates to CASSDQGTAPPYEQYF.

This sequence joins TRBV9 and TRBJ1-2, with TRBD1 matching 8 bases. Germline V CDR1 and CDR2: SGDLS, YYNGEE. Losses at the gene ends were 4 bases for V and 2 bases for J; bases not matched to a gene: 10. The CDR3 is made up of 16 amino acids. CDR3: CASSPTPQGVNYGYTF. CDR3 in DNA: TGTGCCAGCAGCCCCACCCCACAGGGGGTAAACTATGGCTACACCTTC. Supplemented by reference TRBV9 and TRBJ1-2, the full variable domain reads DSGVTQTPKHLITATGQRVTLRCSPRSGDLSVYWYQQSLDQGLQFLIQYYNGEERAKGNILERFSAQQFPDLHSELNLSSLELGDSALYFCASSPTPQGVNYGYTFGSGTRLTVV.

CDR3 DNA: TGTGCCAGCAGTGGGGCAGGGACCGGGGAGCTGTTTTTT. Protein sequence: CASSGAGTGELFF. The chain has TRBV2 and TRBJ2-2; D may be TRBD1 (5 bases). The germline V and J ends were trimmed by 4 bases and 5 bases, with 8 bases remaining between them. From germline, CDR1 is SNHLY and CDR2 FYNNEI. This CDR3 region has 13 residues.

The V and J genes are TRBV5-1 and TRBJ2-2; TRBD1 might be the D (6 bases). The CDR3 totals 17 residues. Trimming removed 3 bases at V and 1 base at J, with 16 bases between. Per the germline V gene, CDR1 is SGHRS and CDR2 is YFSETQ. The DNA for the CDR3 is TGCGCCAGCAGCTCAGGACAGAGAACTATGAACACCGGGGAGCTGTTTTTT. This sequence encodes CASSSGQRTMNTGELFF.

The CDR3 bases are TGTGCCAGCAGCCTAGGACTAGCGGGGGGTTTAGATACGCAGTATTTT. This encodes CASSLGLAGGLDTQYF. The gene calls are TRBV7-3 and TRBJ2-3, with TRBD2 identical over 14 bases. Trimming cost V 5 bases and J 5 bases; bases outside gene matches: 6. The CDR3 covers 16 residues. Per germline, CDR1 SGHTA and CDR2 FQGTGA.

The chain combines TRBV6-1 with TRBJ2-3, with TRBD2 matching over 8 bases. J was trimmed by 6 bases and V by 3 bases; bases with no gene match: 14. The CDR3 is made up of 17 amino acids. Germline CDR1 MNHNS, CDR2 SASEGT. CDR3: CASSDWGLGGGMDTQYF. The CDR3, as DNA: TGTGCCAGCAGTGATTGGGGTCTGGGCGGGGGGATGGATACGCAGTATTTT.

The chain employs TRBV21-1 and TRBJ2-7; the table names TRBD1, a call not compared with the DNA. TRBV21-1 is a pseudogene. The CDR3 length is 17 residues. CDR3 amino acids: CASSGEPGQGARYEQYF. The CDR3 coding sequence is TGTGCCAGCAGCGGGGAACCGGGACAGGGGGCGAGGTACGAGCAGTACTTC.

The chain is built from TRBV9 and TRBJ2-3, with TRBD1 matching over 7 bases. The V and J ends lost 1 base and 3 bases, in that order; junction bases with no gene match: 8. The CDR3 spans 16 residues. The V gene's germline CDR1 is SGDLS and CDR2 YYNGEE. The CDR3 region has the DNA TGTGCCAGCAGCGTACTTACAGGGGTGGGGACAGATACGCAGTATTTT. Protein product: CASSVLTGVGTDTQYF.

V gene TRBV28 combines with J gene TRBJ2-7; 9 bases are a match to TRBD2. The V gene's germline CDR1 is MDHEN and CDR2 SYDVKM. The junction had 5 bases not matched to a gene; V was cut back by 7 bases and J by 4 bases. CDR3 length equals 13 residues. The chain's CDR3 is CASKGGGAYEQYF. The CDR3 DNA follows: TGTGCCAGCAAGGGCGGGGGGGCTTACGAGCAGTACTTC.

The chain has TRBV7-3 and TRBJ2-3; 8 nucleotides line up with TRBD2. Germline V gene data show CDR1 as SGHTA and CDR2 as FQGTGA. This CDR3 is 15 amino acids long. After removal of 5 bases from V and 3 bases from J, the junction contained 7 bases not matched to a gene. The CDR3 is CASSSSGVRTDTQYF. The CDR3 DNA sequence: TGTGCCAGCAGCAGTAGCGGGGTGAGAACAGATACGCAGTATTTT.

The rearrangement uses TRBV12-3 or TRBV12-4 and TRBJ1-1, with a tentative D call TRBD1 (5 bases). This CDR3 is 13 amino acids long. The germline V and J ends were trimmed by 6 bases and 7 bases, with 15 bases remaining between them. CDR3 in DNA: TGTGCCAGCAGAAAAGGGGCCGACTTTGAAGCTTTCTTT. As protein: CASRKGADFEAFF.

The rearrangement uses TRBV19 and TRBJ1-4; D is perhaps TRBD1 (5 bases). Germline V gene sequence: CDR1 LNHDA, CDR2 SQIVND (reference sequence). V lost 6 bases to trimming and J lost 3 bases, with 8 bases between them. The CDR3 is 13 amino acids. CDR3 nucleotides: TGTGCCAGTAGGACAGTGGCTAATGAAAAACTGTTTTTT. This gives the protein CASRTVANEKLFF. The whole variable domain, filled in from reference TRBV19 and TRBJ1-4, reads DGGITQSPKYLFRKEGQNVTLSCEQNLNHDAMYWYRQDPGQGLRLIYYSQIVNDFQKGDIAEGYSVSREKKESFPLTVTSAQKNPTAFYLCASRTVANEKLFFGSGTQLSVL.

V is TRBV5-1 and J is TRBJ1-1; D unclear. Per germline, CDR1 SGHRS and CDR2 YFSETQ. The V end lost 3 bases, the J end lost 3 bases, and 6 bases lay between the germline ends. The CDR3 has 12 residues. In DNA, the CDR3 is TGCGCCAGCAGCTCAGATGACACTGAAGCTTTCTTT. It translates to CASSSDDTEAFF.